This T cell receptor beta chain is drawn from a study of blood T cell repertoires in COVID-19 (TCRdb year 2020). Study-wide context: Samples covering the acute and convalescent phases of COVID-19 were provided by collaborators in the United States, Italy and Spain. The prospective study material was composed of cDNA or gDNA derived from T cells, B-cell-depleted T cells, or PBMCs. Subjects who had been exposed to COVID-19, were actively infected with it, or had recovered from it provided the deeply sampled blood TCRbeta repertoires that made up the dataset. The repertoires were released in a freely available public database meant as a resource for research on the immune response to SARS-CoV-2. Samples came from the ongoing ImmuneRACE study (first 160 participants) plus 1,254 subjects from 6 global collaborators. The sample metadata nearly always contained a de-identified subject ID, COVID-19 status, age in years and sex. Where available, HLA class I and class II types were taken from metadata supplied by the sample provider and were not determined by assay-based typing.

CDR1 LNHNV and CDR2 YYDKDF are derived from the germline V gene (reference sequence). V trim: 6 bases; J trim: 5 bases; unmatched bases: 8. From its cysteine to its phenylalanine, the CDR3 spans 14 amino acids. Just CDR3 DNA is preserved here, 42 bases in frame from base 1. TCRbeta CDR3 regions were amplified from genomic DNA by means of the immunoSEQ Assay, a bias-controlled multiplex PCR. In the paper's pipeline: The number of nucleated cells in each sample was estimated by amplification of reference gene primers within the assay. To quantify the absolute abundance of each unique TCRbeta CDR3 rearrangement, sequence reads were collapsed and filtered. For each sample, productive Simpson clonality was calculated by taking the square root of Simpson's diversity index across productive rearrangements. Held by TCRdb, this immuneACCESS table contains in-frame sequences only and omits some clones. Under half of the omission traces to an unresolved V gene where checked; the cause of the rest is unknown. The V and J calls and clone size are taken from that table; D and trimming were inferred from the DNA. This sample lists 150,000 to 200,000 clones; more than 70% were detected once. In total, the top ten clones hold around 2.5% of the sample.

On this clone: Its antigen remains undetermined. It has no much larger one-base neighbor in the sample; base qualities were not kept.

What the authors observed across the whole study: How much clinical and demographic metadata was included differed by source and by participant, and the metadata was provided uncurated.

Each collaborating institution followed its own protocols to collect whole blood in K2EDTA tubes. For TCRbeta analysis, collaborator samples were shipped as frozen whole blood, as isolated PBMCs, or as DNA extracted from either sample type. The origin of this receptor is a man in his forties or fifties with active or convalescent COVID-19. This chain is built from TRBV15 and TRBJ1-2, with 8 junctional bases fitting TRBD1. The sequencing input was peripheral blood. The CDR3 amino acid sequence is: CATSRMGQAYGYTF. Here is the DNA: TGTGCCACCAGTAGGATGGGACAGGCGTATGGCTACACCTTC.